A single sample gave rise to the 31 T cell receptor beta chains below, sequenced in a study of Graves' ophthalmopathy and Graves' hyperthyroidism. Investigators amplified TCR beta CDR3 regions from RNA transcripts. RT-PCR with HTBI primers came first, then second-round multiplex PCR. Using its own MiXCR run on the multiplex PCR reads, TCRdb lists one record per CDR3 protein. The top ten clones hold roughly 3% of a sample with around 600,000 distinct CDR3 sequences, approximately 39% of them seen once. The sequencing input was peripheral blood. These receptors came from an adult man with Graves' ophthalmopathy.

In this sample, this clonotype turned up many times. The J gene is TRBJ2-7, the V gene TRBV12-3 or TRBV12-4; no firm D call. This CDR3 contains 14 residues. Deletions cut 3 bases from V and 5 bases from J, with 14 bases between. The CDR3 bases are TGTGCCAGCAGTTTCGCCGCCCTTACTCACGAGCAGTACTTC. It codes for CASSFAALTHEQYF.

This chain uses TRBV4-2 with TRBJ2-2; D perhaps matches TRBD1 (5 bases). This CDR3 has 18 residues. Trimming left V 0 bases short and J 0 bases short, with 14 bases between. Per the germline V gene, CDR1 is LGHNA and CDR2 is YNFKEQ. The CDR3 nucleotides read TGTGCCAGCAGCCAAGAAGATGGTGGCAGGGCGAACACCGGGGAGCTGTTTTTT. This gives the protein CASSQEDGGRANTGELFF.

This chain uses TRBV15 with TRBJ1-1; 7 nucleotides align to TRBD1. The CDR3 has 16 amino acids. Germline trimming cut 10 bases from V and 0 bases from J; bases unmatched to any gene: 14. The germline V gene has CDR1 LNHNV and CDR2 YYDKDF (reference sequence). The CDR3 coding sequence is TGTGCCAGCTCACAACGGGACAGCCCGCTGAACACTGAAGCTTTCTTT. Its translation: CASSQRDSPLNTEAFF.

There are many counts of this clonotype. This chain uses TRBV2 with TRBJ1-1; 10 bases align to TRBD1. This CDR3 is built from 15 residues. V gave up 5 bases and J gave up 4 bases; unmatched junction bases: 7. Germline CDR1 and CDR2: SNHLY and FYNNEI. In DNA, the CDR3 is TGTGCCAGCAGTCGGGACAGGGGTTTGTTCACTGAAGCTTTCTTT. Protein sequence: CASSRDRGLFTEAFF.

With regard to this clonotype: One end of the junction is discordant with germline, which a read error may explain. The genes are TRBV10-3 and TRBJ1-5; D is ambiguous. The V gene's germline CDR1 is ENHRY and CDR2 SYGVKD. The CDR3 is 16 amino acids. CDR3 nucleotides: TGTGCCAGCAGTGAACGGGCCCTATTTGGCAATCAGCCCCAGCATTTT. Amino acids: CASSERALFGNQPQHF.

This clonotype was recorded many times. V is TRBV6-1 and J is TRBJ2-5; no reliable D call. V lost 3 bases, J lost 2 bases, and 7 bases lay in between. Germline lookup yields CDR1 MNHNS and CDR2 SASEGT. The CDR3 covers 13 residues. The CDR3 DNA reads as TGTGCCAGCAGTGACCAGATACAAGAGACCCAGTACTTC. Its protein product is CASSDQIQETQYF.

Ten or more counts support this clonotype. The rearrangement joins TRBV6-5 to TRBJ1-2; D unresolved. V dropped 2 bases and J dropped 4 bases, with 8 bases sitting between them. This CDR3 has 13 amino acids. Germline V gene data show CDR1 as MNHEY and CDR2 as SVGAGI. CDR3 coding DNA: TGTGCCAGCAGTTACAGGGTCGGCTATGGCTACACCTTC. As protein: CASSYRVGYGYTF.

The chain uses TRBV14 and TRBJ2-5; D might be TRBD1 or TRBD2, each matching 5 bases. The CDR3 loop spans 15 amino acids. Deletions cut 8 bases from V and 3 bases from J, with 19 bases between. Germline lookup yields CDR1 SGHDN and CDR2 FVKESK. The CDR3 DNA reads TGTGCCAGCTCCCGCCGGTGGGGGTCCGAAGAGACCCAGTACTTC. It encodes CASSRRWGSEETQYF. The full variable domain, in which reference TRBV14 and TRBJ2-5 provide the parts outside the CDR3, is EAGVTQFPSHSVIEKGQTVTLRCDPISGHDNLYWYRRVMGKEIKFLLHFVKESKQDESGMPNNRFLAERTGGTYSTLKVQPAELEDSGVYFCASSRRWGSEETQYFGPGTRLLVL.

The rearrangement uses TRBV5-8 and TRBJ2-7; 8 nucleotides line up with TRBD1. V lost 4 bases, J lost 2 bases, and 5 bases stayed unmatched. CDR1 and CDR2 from the germline V gene are SGHTS and YDEGEE. The CDR3 extends over 14 amino acids. CDR3 nucleotides: TGTGCCAGCAGCCCTGCGGACAGGGCCTACGAGCAGTACTTC. Its protein product is CASSPADRAYEQYF.

As to this clonotype: Mismatch with germline at one junction end may stem from a read error. This chain uses TRBV25-1 with TRBJ2-2, with D perhaps assigned TRBD1 or TRBD2 (5 bases each). The CDR3 totals 15 residues. Germline lookup yields CDR1 MGHDK and CDR2 SYGVNS. This CDR3 reads CASRVGEVNTGELSW. In DNA, the CDR3 is TGTGCCAGCAGGGTAGGGGAAGTGAACACCGGGGAGCTGTCTTGG.

This clonotype was counted ten times or more. This rearrangement joins TRBV10-3 to TRBJ1-5; 7 nucleotides match TRBD1. The CDR3 covers 13 residues. V lost 6 bases, J lost 4 bases, and 3 bases stayed unmatched. The V gene's germline CDR1 is ENHRY and CDR2 SYGVKD. The CDR3, as DNA: TGTGCCATCAGCTCGACAGGGAATCAGCCCCAGCATTTT. Protein: CAISSTGNQPQHF.

This clonotype was detected only once. The chain recombines TRBV24-1 with TRBJ2-7, with 14 bases lining up with TRBD2. The CDR3 is 13 residues long. Germline V gives CDR1 KGHDR, CDR2 SFDVKD. V lost 9 bases and J lost 5; bases outside the gene matches: 2. CDR3 nucleotide sequence: TGTGCCACCTTGACTAGCGGGGGGGACGAGCAGTACTTC. Its translation: CATLTSGGDEQYF.

Of note for this clonotype: One end of the junction is discordant with germline, which a read error may explain. In DNA, the CDR3 is TGTGCCAGCAGCTTAGGGCCGACTAGTCCCTCTATACGATTT. This sequence encodes CASSLGPTSPSIRF. V gene TRBV7-9 combines with J gene TRBJ2-3, with D tentatively TRBD2 (6 bases). The CDR3 loop spans 14 amino acids. Germline CDR1 SEHNR, CDR2 FQNEAQ (reference sequence).

Ten or more counts support this clonotype. The J gene is TRBJ1-2, the V gene TRBV11-1; a weak D match, TRBD1 (6 bases). The germline CDR1 and CDR2 sequences are SGHAT and FQDESV (reference sequence). The CDR3 has 15 amino acids. The V and J ends lost 5 bases and 0 bases respectively, with 13 bases between them. In DNA, the CDR3 is TGTGCCAGCAGCAGAGACAGGTCAGCTAACTATGGCTACACCTTC. Translated, it gives CASSRDRSANYGYTF. Complete variable domain (other parts from reference TRBV11-1 and TRBJ1-2): EAEVAQSPRYKITEKSQAVAFWCDPISGHATLYWYRQILGQGPELLVQFQDESVVDDSQLPKDRFSAERLKGVDSTLKIQPAELGDSAMYLCASSRDRSANYGYTFGSGTRLTVV.

This clonotype has a count of ten or more. The genes are TRBV2 and TRBJ1-5; 7 bases match TRBD1. The CDR3 covers 14 residues. Germline loops: CDR1 SNHLY, CDR2 FYNNEI. With V trimmed by 9 bases and J by 0 bases, 5 bases remained unmatched. DNA of the CDR3: TGTGCCAGTGGGACAGACAATAGCAATCAGCCCCAGCATTTT. Protein sequence: CASGTDNSNQPQHF.

This clonotype occurred a few times. The chain has TRBV12-3 or TRBV12-4 and TRBJ1-2; a possible D gene is TRBD1 (6 bases). Trimming pared 6 bases from V and 6 bases from J, leaving 20 bases between. This CDR3 has 15 residues. This chain's CDR3 is CASSPWGSGADGYTF. For the CDR3, the DNA is TGTGCCAGCAGCCCCTGGGGGTCGGGGGCGGATGGCTACACCTTC.

With regard to this clonotype: The junction differs from germline at one of its ends, possibly a read error. The chain couples TRBV25-1 to TRBJ1-6; 11 nucleotides line up with TRBD1. The V gene's germline CDR1 is MGHDK and CDR2 SYGVNS. There are 15 residues in the CDR3. The CDR3 spells CASSEGQGGSLPLHF. DNA of the CDR3: TGTGCCAGTAGTGAGGGACAGGGGGGCAGTTTACCCCTCCACTTT.

Worth noting for this clonotype: The CDR3 does not close with the conserved phenylalanine or tryptophan, likely indicating a read error. The limits of the CDR3 on the DNA are not certain, so only TCRdb's listed CDR3 is given. V and J are TRBV19 and TRBJ1-6. A total of 17 residues make up the CDR3, ends included. CDR1 is LNHDA and CDR2 is SQIVND in the germline V gene (reference sequence). CDR3: CASSGLDRSSYNSPLQG.

This chain connects TRBV10-2 to TRBJ2-5; D is ambiguous. V dropped 8 bases and J dropped 2 bases, with 12 bases sitting between them. Per germline, CDR1 WSHSY and CDR2 SAAADI. There are 13 residues in the CDR3. The chain's CDR3 is CASPAGSQETQYF. The CDR3, as DNA: TGCGCCAGCCCGGCCGGTTCACAAGAGACCCAGTACTTC.

This chain connects TRBV27 to TRBJ1-2, with 9 bases fitting TRBD1. The trim removed 2 bases at V and 5 bases at J, leaving 9 bases unmatched. This CDR3 has 16 amino acids. Germline V CDR1 and CDR2: MNHEY, SMNVEV (reference sequence). The DNA for the CDR3 is TGTGCCAGCAGTTTAGCAATTGGGACAGGGATATATGGCTACACCTTC. It codes for CASSLAIGTGIYGYTF.

The genes are TRBV24-1 and TRBJ1-2; TRBD1 agrees at 9 bases. Per the germline V gene, CDR1 is KGHDR and CDR2 is SFDVKD. The CDR3 sequence is 13 residues long. Losses at the gene ends were 9 bases for V and 6 bases for J; bases not matched to a gene: 7. This CDR3 is CATRDRVRDGYTF. Here the CDR3 DNA reads TGTGCCACCCGGGACAGGGTAAGGGATGGCTACACCTTC.

This clonotype occurred once. The CDR3 DNA reads TGTGCCATCAGTGGGGGGACAGGGTTTGAAGCTTTCTTT. It is translated as CAISGGTGFEAFF. The V gene is TRBV10-3, the J gene TRBJ1-1; 9 bases fit TRBD1. The V segment lost 4 bases and the J segment 7 bases; nucleotides outside the gene matches: 4. The CDR3 extends over 13 amino acids. From germline, CDR1 is ENHRY and CDR2 SYGVKD.

In this sample, this clonotype turned up many times. The genes are TRBV20-1 and TRBJ1-5; D gene ambiguous. The CDR3 length is 15 residues. V lost 0 bases and J 7 bases, leaving 16 bases between the germline ends. CDR1 and CDR2 (germline): DFQATT, SNEGSKA (reference sequence). The CDR3 nucleotides are TGCAGTGCTAGAGAATCCGTGGACGACTGGCAGCCCCAGCATTTT. Translated, it gives CSARESVDDWQPQHF.

V usage is TRBV10-3 and J usage is TRBJ1-6; D uncertain. Germline V gene lookup returns CDR1 ENHRY and CDR2 SYGVKD. Trimming took 3 bases from V and 10 from J, leaving 10 bases between them. CDR3 size: 13 residues. The CDR3 here is CAISEGDESPLHF. In nucleotides, the CDR3 is TGTGCCATCAGTGAAGGTGACGAGTCACCCCTCCACTTT.

The chain recombines TRBV7-2 with TRBJ1-2; unclear D gene. This CDR3 contains 17 residues. Germline V gene sequence: CDR1 SGHTA, CDR2 FQGNSA. V shed 1 base and J shed 4 bases, with 19 bases lying between them. The CDR3 sequence: CASSLGGSGRDSYGYTF. CDR3 bases: TGTGCCAGCAGCTTAGGGGGATCGGGCAGAGATAGCTATGGCTACACCTTC.

On this clonotype: This may arise from a read error, as a much more abundant clone is one base away. V gene TRBV25-1 combines with J gene TRBJ1-1; no reliable D call. Germline V CDR1 and CDR2: MGHDK, SYGVNS. This CDR3 region has 17 residues. The CDR3 spells CASSLDSFLTVYRADGF. CDR3 in DNA: TGTGCCAGCAGTTTGGACTCGTTTCTTACAGTCTATCGGGCCGATGGATTT.

In its sample, this clonotype was seen a few times. V is TRBV13 and J is TRBJ1-1; D is undetermined. The CDR3 length is 14 residues. Germline V gene lookup returns CDR1 PRHDT and CDR2 FYEKMQ (reference sequence). Trimming shortened V by 1 base and J by 8 bases, and 14 bases separated the two germline ends. The CDR3 DNA follows: TGTGCCAGCAGCTTAGCGACGGAGGGTCGGGAAGCTTTCTTT. This translates into CASSLATEGREAFF.

This clonotype was seen ten or more times. The chain recombines TRBV10-3 with TRBJ2-1; no firm D call. Germline V lookup: CDR1 ENHRY, CDR2 SYGVKD. V lost 6 bases to trimming and J lost 8 bases, with 14 bases between them. This CDR3 has 13 residues. The CDR3: CAIRGVVWDEQFF. The CDR3 DNA sequence: TGTGCCATCAGGGGTGTGGTATGGGATGAGCAGTTCTTC.

This clonotype turned up a few times. The chain combines TRBV12-3 or TRBV12-4 with TRBJ1-1; 9 bases are a match to TRBD1. The CDR3 consists of 15 residues. J gave up 0 bases and V 4 bases, and 3 bases lay outside the gene matches. In DNA form, the CDR3 reads TGTGCCAGCAGTTACAGGGGGCGGGTGAACACTGAAGCTTTCTTT. Amino acids: CASSYRGRVNTEAFF.

Comment on this clonotype: It may be a read error: a sequence one base away is much more abundant. This sequence joins TRBV2 and TRBJ2-7; D ambiguous. Looked up from germline, CDR1 is SNHLY and CDR2 is FYNNEI. The length of the CDR3 is 13 residues. The V end was cut by 7 bases, the J end by 3 bases, with 13 bases between. DNA for the CDR3: TGTGCCAGCAAGGTACGTCAGATCTACGAGCAGTACTTC. This translates into CASKVRQIYEQYF.

The genes are TRBV29-1 and TRBJ1-1; D uncertain. CDR1 and CDR2 (germline): SQVTM, ANQGSEA. V lost 7 bases, J lost 4 bases, and 19 bases lay in between. The CDR3 length is 14 residues. CDR3 in amino acids: CSGAAGRRSTEAFF. The CDR3 DNA reads as TGCAGCGGTGCCGCCGGGAGAAGGAGCACTGAAGCTTTCTTT.